The following is a T cell receptor (beta chain) sequence with its context. The target antigen is unknown. The PCR made use of 60 Vbeta and 13 Jbeta primers. Method: immunoSEQ multiplex PCR; TCRdb's copy keeps in-frame clones and lacks some. The sample shows some 190,000 clones, around four fifths of them seen only once. The data originate from a study of cytomegalovirus exposure and HLA in healthy donors. General observations from the study: Productive rates of about 87% or about 30% were seen for most TCR beta V segments in an earlier analysis. Analysis performed later found more than 15,000 TCR beta sequences associated with HLA alleles at 0.05 false discovery rate.

V lost 4 bases and J lost 1; bases outside the gene matches: 4. The germline V gene has CDR1 SGHRS and CDR2 YFSETQ. The CDR3 length is 14 residues. The sample consisted of PBMCs. The rearrangement joins TRBV5-1 to TRBJ1-1, with 7 bases aligning to TRBD1. The clonotype comes from a man aged 35 to 55 in good health and CMV-seropositive. The CDR3, as DNA: TGCGCCAGCAGCCCAGGGGACAGGAACACTGAAGCTTTCTTT. Its translation is CASSPGDRNTEAFF.